What follows is one T cell receptor (beta chain) and its context. The antigen it binds to is not known. The sample holds no much larger clone one base away, and base qualities are not on file. The cysteine opens and the phenylalanine closes a CDR3 of 14 amino acids. Only the CDR3 region is kept as DNA, spanning 42 bases read in frame from base 1. Trimming removed 3 bases from V and 6 bases from J, leaving 14 bases between the germline ends. Sequences KGHSH (CDR1) and LQKENI (CDR2) are obtained from the germline V gene. The collaborating institutions used their own protocols to collect whole blood in K2EDTA tubes. For TCRbeta analysis, collaborator samples were shipped as frozen whole blood, as isolated PBMCs, or as DNA extracted from either sample type. The data are from a study of blood T cell repertoires in COVID-19 (dated by TCRdb to about 2020). As for the study more broadly: Samples from collaborators originated in the United States, Italy and Spain and spanned both the acute and convalescent phases of COVID-19. The prospective study material was composed of cDNA or gDNA derived from T cells, B-cell-depleted T cells, or PBMCs. Subjects who had been exposed to COVID-19, were actively infected with it, or had recovered from it provided the deeply sampled blood TCRbeta repertoires that made up the dataset. A freely available public database, intended as a resource for researchers studying the immune response to SARS-CoV-2, is where the repertoires were released. The samples were drawn from the first 160 participants of the ongoing ImmuneRACE study and from 950 to 1,500 subjects provided by 6 global collaborators. Sample metadata almost always included a de-identified subject ID, COVID-19 status, age in years and sex. HLA class I and class II types, where available, came from metadata supplied by the sample provider rather than from assay-based typing.

TCRbeta CDR3 regions were amplified from genomic DNA using the immunoSEQ Assay, a bias-controlled multiplex PCR. For the original study's pipeline: Within the assay, amplification of reference gene primers was used to estimate how many nucleated cells each sample contained. To quantify the absolute abundance of each unique TCRbeta CDR3 rearrangement, sequence reads were collapsed and filtered. Productive Simpson clonality was computed per sample as the square root of Simpson's diversity index over productive rearrangements. As stored in TCRdb, this immuneACCESS dataset retains in-frame rearrangements with V and J assigned. A fraction of the clones does not appear; measured against another copy, unresolved V genes explain less than half of the discrepancy, and the remainder lacks a known reason. Clone size and the V and J calls come from that table; the DNA yielded D and trimming. The sample records roughly 80,000 clones, around 77% of which are singletons. Around 10% of the sample is in the top ten clones.

Study-wide conclusions, independent of this receptor: The quantity of clinical and demographic metadata differed by source and by participant and was supplied without curation.

What was sequenced was peripheral blood. The rearranged chain carries TRBV18 and TRBJ1-1, with no reliable assignment of the D segment. This clonotype was obtained from a human donor in a cohort sampled during active COVID-19. The nucleotide sequence is TGTGCCAGCTCACCCTCTACCGGGTGGCCTGAAGCTTTCTTT. Its translation reads: CASSPSTGWPEAFF.